The present entry profiles one TCR beta chain with its context. Its antigen is undetermined. The table came from immunoSEQ multiplex PCR; TCRdb's copy has only in-frame clones and leaves some out. The sample carries under 55,000 clones, roughly 80% recorded once. The CDR3 has 15 residues. Germline CDR1 SGHTA, CDR2 FQGNSA. Deletions cut 2 bases from V and 7 bases from J, with 15 bases between. This entry comes from a study of T cells in localized non-small cell lung cancer. The study's findings and limits: Adjacent uninvolved lung tissue had the highest T cell clonality, exceeding tumor. Longer overall survival was linked to higher blood T cell density. In adjacent lung, a median roughly 56 of the top 100 tumor clones were found. Sequencing, confined to only one tumor region, leaves heterogeneity possible.

J is TRBJ1-5 and V is TRBV7-2; D is perhaps TRBD1 (5 bases). The input for sequencing was PBMCs, taken before any cancer treatment. The source of this sequence is a woman between 40 and 69 years old with stage II lung adenocarcinoma. The DNA for the CDR3 is TGTGCCAGCAGCTTACGGCCAGGGCCCTTGCAGCCCCAGCATTTT. This codes for CASSLRPGPLQPQHF.